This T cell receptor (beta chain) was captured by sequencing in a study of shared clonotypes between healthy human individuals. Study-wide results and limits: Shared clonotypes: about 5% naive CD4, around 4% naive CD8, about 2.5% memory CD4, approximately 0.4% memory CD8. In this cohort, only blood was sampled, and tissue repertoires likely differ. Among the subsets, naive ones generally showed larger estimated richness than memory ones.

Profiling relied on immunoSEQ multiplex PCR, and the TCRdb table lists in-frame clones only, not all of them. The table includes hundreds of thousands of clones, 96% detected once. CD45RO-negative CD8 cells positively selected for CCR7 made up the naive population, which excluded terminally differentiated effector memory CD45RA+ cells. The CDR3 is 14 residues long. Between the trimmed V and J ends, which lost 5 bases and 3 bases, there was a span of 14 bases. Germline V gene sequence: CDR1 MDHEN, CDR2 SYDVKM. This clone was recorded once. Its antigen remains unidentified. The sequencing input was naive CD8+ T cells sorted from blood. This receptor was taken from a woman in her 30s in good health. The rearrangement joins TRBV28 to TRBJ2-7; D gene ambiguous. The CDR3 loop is CASSLLAGYYEQYF. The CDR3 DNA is TGTGCCAGCAGTCTGCTTGCTGGATACTACGAGCAGTACTTC. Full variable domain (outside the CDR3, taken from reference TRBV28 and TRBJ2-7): DVKVTQSSRYLVKRTGEKVFLECVQDMDHENMFWYRQDPGLGLRLIYFSYDVKMKEKGDIPEGYSVSREKKERFSLILESASTNQTSMYLCASSLLAGYYEQYFGPGTRLTVT.